The source of this TCR beta chain is a study of shared clonotypes between healthy human individuals. CD4+ cells yielded CD45RA+ naive and CD45RA-negative memory subsets. The CDR3 runs to 15 residues. Unmatched junction bases numbered 8, after V lost 4 bases and J lost 8 bases. Looked up from germline, CDR1 is WSHSY and CDR2 is SAAADI. Of note for this clone: The antigen remains unidentified.

This table comes from immunoSEQ multiplex PCR, and its TCRdb copy is limited to in-frame clones, with some not included. The table includes millions of clones, 90% to 95% detected once. Regarding the study as a whole: The four-donor shared clonotypes exceeded non-shared clonotypes in generation probability, with non-shared ones scoring lower. Clonotype sharing across several donors was observed for about 5.5% of naive CD4 clonotypes.

The sequenced sample consisted of naive CD4+ T cells sorted from blood. Specified subset: CD45RA+ positively selected. This receptor was taken from a man between 18 and 29 years old in good health. The chain links TRBV10-2 to TRBJ2-1; 10 nucleotides align to TRBD2. CDR3: CASSGGLAGVYEQFF. The CDR3 region has the DNA TGCGCCAGCAGTGGGGGTCTAGCGGGAGTCTATGAGCAGTTCTTC.